Presented here are 18 T cell receptor beta chains from one specimen sequenced in a study of cytomegalovirus exposure and HLA in healthy donors. In the PCR, 60 Vbeta and 13 Jbeta primers were used. Profiling relied on immunoSEQ multiplex PCR, and the TCRdb table lists in-frame clones only, not all of them. This sample has over 200,000 clones, with roughly 84% found just once. Sample: PBMCs. These TCRs come from a human donor in good health.

This chain joins TRBV7-2 and TRBJ1-1; TRBD1 might be the D (6 bases). Trimming took 1 base from V and 1 from J, leaving 7 bases between them. Germline V gene lookup returns CDR1 SGHTA and CDR2 FQGNSA. This CDR3 region has 14 residues. This CDR3 is CASSLDRANTEAFF. CDR3 nucleotide sequence: TGTGCCAGCAGCTTAGACAGGGCGAACACTGAAGCTTTCTTT. Full variable domain (remainder filled in from reference TRBV7-2 and TRBJ1-1): GAGVSQSPSNKVTEKGKDVELRCDPISGHTALYWYRQSLGQGLEFLIYFQGNSAPDKSGLPSDRFSAERTGGSVSTLTIQRTQQEDSAVYLCASSLDRANTEAFFGQGTRLTVV.

CDR3 nucleotides: TGTGCCAGCAGTGCCGGCGGAAGTCCTAACTATGGCTACACCTTC. Protein sequence: CASSAGGSPNYGYTF. The chain uses TRBV28 and TRBJ1-2; the D is unclear. From germline, CDR1 is MDHEN and CDR2 SYDVKM. The CDR3 has 15 residues. The V gene lost 5 bases and the J gene lost 0 bases, with 13 bases spanning the gap.

The CDR3 sequence: CASSMDRGSVTEAFF. DNA for the CDR3: TGTGCCAGTAGTATGGACAGGGGGTCGGTAACTGAAGCTTTCTTT. This chain links TRBV19 with TRBJ1-1; 10 bases are a match to TRBD1. The CDR3 contains 15 residues. With V trimmed by 3 bases and J by 5 bases, 6 bases remained unmatched. Germline CDR1 is LNHDA and CDR2 is SQIVND (reference sequence).

V usage is TRBV6-5 and J usage is TRBJ2-2; D is ambiguous. Between the trimmed V and J ends, which lost 0 bases and 6 bases, there was a span of 11 bases. This CDR3 contains 15 residues. CDR1 is MNHEY and CDR2 is SVGAGI in the germline V gene. CDR3 protein: CASSYSSGAAGELFF. DNA for the CDR3: TGTGCCAGCAGTTACTCGTCGGGTGCAGCCGGGGAGCTGTTTTTT.

This rearrangement joins TRBV6-1 to TRBJ2-7; tentatively, D is TRBD1 (6 bases). The germline gives CDR1 MNHNS, CDR2 SASEGT. This CDR3 is 14 amino acids long. The V gene lost 5 bases and the J gene lost 2 bases, with 13 bases spanning the gap. Here the CDR3 reads CASSLTGSTYEQYF. CDR3 bases: TGTGCCAGCAGTCTGACAGGCTCTACCTACGAGCAGTACTTC.

The rearrangement uses TRBV28 and TRBJ1-2; the match to TRBD1 covers 10 bases. This CDR3 is 19 amino acids long. The V and J ends lost 6 bases and 1 base, in that order; junction bases with no gene match: 17. The germline gives CDR1 MDHEN, CDR2 SYDVKM. DNA of the CDR3: TGTGCCAGCAGCATTGCCGGGACAGGGGCAGGTGGGGATAACTATGGCTACACCTTC. Amino acid sequence: CASSIAGTGAGGDNYGYTF.

This rearrangement joins TRBV10-3 to TRBJ2-1; TRBD2 matches at 8 bases. The CDR3 has 15 residues. V lost 5 bases and J lost 2; bases outside the gene matches: 5. Germline assignment: CDR1 ENHRY and CDR2 SYGVKD. The CDR3 DNA sequence: TGTGCCATCAGTCCTTCTAGCGGGCCCTACAATGAGCAGTTCTTC. It specifies CAISPSSGPYNEQFF.

This clone was seen a single time. V usage is TRBV10-1 and J usage is TRBJ2-2, with D maybe TRBD1 (5 bases). V lost 0 bases to trimming and J lost 4 bases, with 9 bases between them. The CDR3 length is 15 residues. Germline assignment: CDR1 WNHNN and CDR2 SYGVQD (reference sequence). DNA of the CDR3: TGCGCCAGCAGTGAGTCCAAGGGGTTCACCGGGGAGCTGTTTTTT. Its protein is CASSESKGFTGELFF.

Of note for this clone: Sequence at one end of the junction differs from germline and may be a read error. The V call is TRBV19, the J call TRBJ2-1, with 9 bases identical to TRBD2. Germline CDR1 LNHDA, CDR2 SQIVND (reference sequence). CDR3 size: 17 residues. CDR3 coding DNA: TGTGCCAGTAGTGCTCGGGCAGTAGCGGGAGAACTAAATGGGCAGTTCTTC. Translated: CASSARAVAGELNGQFF.

The J gene is TRBJ1-4, the V gene TRBV30; no reliable D call. CDR1 and CDR2 from the germline V gene are GTSNPN and SVGIG (reference sequence). Trimming took off 6 bases at V and 0 bases at J, with 8 bases between the two ends. The CDR3 is made up of 13 amino acids. DNA of the CDR3: TGTGCCTGTTCAGTTGCAACTAATGAAAAACTGTTTTTT. It encodes CACSVATNEKLFF.

The J gene is TRBJ1-1, the V gene TRBV5-4; D uncertain. CDR1 is SGHNT and CDR2 is YYREEE in the germline V gene (reference sequence). The ends were cut back, 3 bases at V and 1 base at J, with 13 bases in the middle. CDR3 length: 15 residues. In nucleotides, the CDR3 is TGTGCCAGCAGCTCCCCCCGCGGCGAGAACACTGAAGCTTTCTTT. It is translated as CASSSPRGENTEAFF.

V gene TRBV14 combines with J gene TRBJ2-1, with a possible D match to TRBD2 (5 bases). The length of the CDR3 is 19 residues. Germline values: CDR1 SGHDN, CDR2 FVKESK. Trimming left V 0 bases short and J 0 bases short, with 18 bases between. The chain's CDR3 is CASSQEEVRPWGSYNEQFF. CDR3 DNA: TGTGCCAGCAGCCAAGAGGAGGTGCGCCCCTGGGGCTCCTACAATGAGCAGTTCTTC. The complete variable domain, with remaining parts taken from reference TRBV14 and TRBJ2-1, reads EAGVTQFPSHSVIEKGQTVTLRCDPISGHDNLYWYRRVMGKEIKFLLHFVKESKQDESGMPNNRFLAERTGGTYSTLKVQPAELEDSGVYFCASSQEEVRPWGSYNEQFFGPGTRLTVL.

This rearrangement joins TRBV5-5 to TRBJ2-2; 7 nucleotides align to TRBD1. The CDR3 contains 14 residues. Germline values: CDR1 SGHKS, CDR2 YYEKEE (reference sequence). V shed 0 bases and J 6 bases; nucleotides not matched to a gene: 2. In nucleotides, the CDR3 is TGTGCCAGCAGCTTGGGAACAGGGGCCGGGGAGCTGTTTTTT. This sequence encodes CASSLGTGAGELFF.

The genes are TRBV6-5 and TRBJ2-7; TRBD2 aligns across 8 bases. The germline CDR1 and CDR2 sequences are MNHEY and SVGAGI. The V and J ends lost 5 bases and 6 bases, in that order; junction bases with no gene match: 12. The CDR3 has 15 amino acids. The CDR3 region has the DNA TGTGCCAGCAGTCCTCCGGGACTAGTCGGATTCGAGCAGTACTTC. Amino acid sequence: CASSPPGLVGFEQYF.

V gene TRBV10-3 combines with J gene TRBJ1-1, with a weak D call TRBD1 (6 bases). V lost 6 bases and J lost 4, with 18 bases in between. The CDR3 is made up of 15 amino acids. Germline V lookup: CDR1 ENHRY, CDR2 SYGVKD. For the CDR3, the DNA is TGTGCCATCAGGGGGAGAGGGGAGGGGGGCACTGAAGCTTTCTTT. Protein product: CAIRGRGEGGTEAFF.

The V call is TRBV7-3, the J call TRBJ2-3; D not resolved. CDR1 and CDR2 from the germline V gene are SGHTA and FQGTGA. This CDR3 has 14 residues. V was trimmed by 4 bases and J by 6 bases, leaving 14 bases between them. The CDR3 spells CASSSQATSDTQYF. The CDR3 nucleotides read TGTGCCAGCAGCTCCCAAGCAACTTCTGATACGCAGTATTTT.

The V gene is TRBV5-4, the J gene TRBJ2-3; D is perhaps TRBD2 (5 bases). CDR3 size: 16 residues. V was cut by 0 bases and J by 0 bases, with 11 bases left in between. CDR1 is SGHNT and CDR2 is YYREEE in the germline V gene (reference sequence). CDR3 loop: CASSLGAGKSTDTQYF. In DNA form, the CDR3 reads TGTGCCAGCAGCTTGGGGGCGGGTAAGAGCACAGATACGCAGTATTTT.

This chain connects TRBV7-8 to TRBJ1-4, with D possibly being TRBD1 (5 bases). The V gene's germline CDR1 is SGHVS and CDR2 FQNEAQ. Trimming pared 7 bases from V and 3 bases from J, leaving 12 bases between. The length of the CDR3 is 14 residues. The CDR3 region is CASTSGHPNEKLFF. For the CDR3, the DNA is TGTGCCAGCACGTCCGGACATCCTAATGAAAAACTGTTTTTT. Together with reference TRBV7-8 and TRBJ1-4, the CDR3 gives the full variable domain: GAGVSQSPRYKVAKRGQDVALRCDPISGHVSLFWYQQALGQGPEFLTYFQNEAQLDKSGLPSDRFFAERPEGSVSTLKIQRTQQEDSAVYLCASTSGHPNEKLFFGSGTQLSVL.